A selection of T cell receptor beta chains follows, all from one sample in a study of blood T cell repertoires in COVID-19. Profiled with immunoSEQ multiplex PCR; TCRdb holds only in-frame clones, not every one. The sample carries roughly 100,000 clones, 80% to 95% recorded once. Input material: peripheral blood. These receptors came from a man between 18 and 35 years old with COVID-19, enrolled during active disease. Each CDR3 is given with its conserved first and last residue. Fields, in order: CDR3 protein, CDR3 DNA, clone size, J gene, D gene, V gene. A D gene is named only where the DNA matches it firmly. Clone size appears in some rows only: once, few, many, or a class for an expanded clone.

cdr3_aa: CASSIPLDYEQYF
cdr3_nt: TGTGCCAGTAGTATCCCCCTAGACTACGAGCAGTACTTC
clone_size: .
j_call: TRBJ2-7
d_call: .
v_call: TRBV19

cdr3_aa: CASSLIRAGQGYEQYF
cdr3_nt: TGTGCCAGCAGCTTAATACGTGCGGGACAGGGATACGAGCAGTACTTC
clone_size: .
j_call: TRBJ2-7
d_call: TRBD1
v_call: TRBV11-2

cdr3_aa: CASSPRLFSGNTIYF
cdr3_nt: TGTGCCAGCAGCCCCAGGCTATTCTCTGGAAACACCATATATTTT
clone_size: once
j_call: TRBJ1-3
d_call: .
v_call: TRBV7-6

cdr3_aa: CASSLARGHRGSWNEQFF
cdr3_nt: TGTGCCAGCAGCTTAGCGCGGGGACACAGGGGGTCTTGGAATGAGCAGTTCTTC
clone_size: .
j_call: TRBJ2-1
d_call: TRBD1
v_call: TRBV7-6

cdr3_aa: CASSGLGLNTGELFF
cdr3_nt: TGTGCCAGCAGTGGATTGGGACTGAACACCGGGGAGCTGTTTTTT
clone_size: .
j_call: TRBJ2-2
d_call: .
v_call: TRBV28

cdr3_aa: CASSPPAGDYEQYF
cdr3_nt: TGCGCCAGCAGCCCCCCAGCAGGGGACTACGAGCAGTACTTC
clone_size: .
j_call: TRBJ2-7
d_call: .
v_call: TRBV5-1

cdr3_aa: CAWKWTGGEKLLF
cdr3_nt: TGTGCCTGGAAATGGACAGGGGGGGAAAAACTGCTTTTT
clone_size: .
j_call: TRBJ1-4
d_call: TRBD1
v_call: TRBV30

cdr3_aa: CASSLTGGSYNSPLHF
cdr3_nt: TGTGCCAGCAGTTTGACAGGGGGCTCCTATAATTCACCCCTCCACTTT
clone_size: few
j_call: TRBJ1-6
d_call: TRBD1
v_call: TRBV6-5

cdr3_aa: CASSQDLRLAQYNEQFF
cdr3_nt: TGCGCCAGCAGCCAAGATCTGCGGCTAGCGCAATACAATGAGCAGTTCTTC
clone_size: .
j_call: TRBJ2-1
d_call: .
v_call: TRBV4-1

cdr3_aa: CAWNRDKDYEQYF
cdr3_nt: TGTGCCTGGAATCGGGACAAGGACTACGAGCAGTACTTC
clone_size: .
j_call: TRBJ2-7
d_call: .
v_call: TRBV30

cdr3_aa: CASSFRQGGQPQHF
cdr3_nt: TGTGCCAGCAGTTTTCGACAGGGTGGTCAGCCCCAGCATTTT
clone_size: .
j_call: TRBJ1-5
d_call: TRBD1
v_call: TRBV28

cdr3_aa: CASSAQVQGNYGYTF
cdr3_nt: TGTGCCAGCAGCGCCCAAGTCCAGGGCAACTATGGCTACACCTTC
clone_size: .
j_call: TRBJ1-2
d_call: .
v_call: TRBV9

cdr3_aa: CSVPGALWEGRETQYF
cdr3_nt: TGCAGCGTCCCGGGGGCTCTGTGGGAGGGCCGGGAGACCCAGTACTTC
clone_size: once
j_call: TRBJ2-5
d_call: .
v_call: TRBV29-1

cdr3_aa: CASSLWAGDSQPQHF
cdr3_nt: TGCGCCAGCAGCTTGTGGGCAGGGGATTCACAGCCCCAGCATTTT
clone_size: once
j_call: TRBJ1-5
d_call: .
v_call: TRBV5-1

cdr3_aa: CATSRVLTSGMVDTQYF
cdr3_nt: TGTGCCACCAGCAGAGTTTTAACTAGCGGGATGGTAGATACGCAGTATTTT
clone_size: .
j_call: TRBJ2-3
d_call: TRBD2
v_call: TRBV15

cdr3_aa: CAWSVRRSTGNTIYF
cdr3_nt: TGTGCCTGGAGTGTACGCAGGTCTACGGGAAACACCATATATTTT
clone_size: .
j_call: TRBJ1-3
d_call: .
v_call: TRBV30

cdr3_aa: CSVRTSYEQYF
cdr3_nt: TGCAGTGTCAGAACAAGCTACGAGCAGTACTTC
clone_size: .
j_call: TRBJ2-7
d_call: .
v_call: TRBV20-1

cdr3_aa: CASTPPHGERTQYF
cdr3_nt: TGTGCCAGCACCCCACCCCACGGTGAGCGGACCCAGTACTTC
clone_size: .
j_call: TRBJ2-5
d_call: .
v_call: TRBV13

cdr3_aa: CASSIGQGPYNEQFF
cdr3_nt: TGTGCCAGTAGTATCGGACAGGGTCCCTACAATGAGCAGTTCTTC
clone_size: .
j_call: TRBJ2-1
d_call: TRBD1
v_call: TRBV19

cdr3_aa: CASSYSGGDSPLHF
cdr3_nt: TGTGCCAGCAGTTACTCCGGGGGTGATTCACCCCTCCACTTT
clone_size: .
j_call: TRBJ1-6
d_call: .
v_call: TRBV6-6

cdr3_aa: CASSLVFSVSEQFF
cdr3_nt: TGTGCCAGCAGCTTAGTGTTTTCCGTCTCGGAGCAGTTCTTC
clone_size: .
j_call: TRBJ2-1
d_call: .
v_call: TRBV11-2

cdr3_aa: CASSEAQGGEKLFF
cdr3_nt: TGCGCCAGCAGTGAGGCCCAGGGTGGAGAAAAACTGTTTTTT
clone_size: .
j_call: TRBJ1-4
d_call: .
v_call: TRBV10-2

cdr3_aa: CASSPDSPGAKNIQYF
cdr3_nt: TGTGCCAGCAGTCCAGACAGCCCCGGGGCCAAAAACATTCAGTACTTC
clone_size: .
j_call: TRBJ2-4
d_call: .
v_call: TRBV28